This T cell receptor beta chain was recovered during a study of CD8 T cells in Susac syndrome. Stable or active relapsing-remitting multiple sclerosis, untreated and meeting revised McDonald criteria, defined the controls. Negative isolation yielded CD8+ and CD4+ T cells; FACS enriched TEMRA cells. This CDR3 comprises 16 residues. V lost 1 base and J 3 bases, leaving 13 bases between the germline ends. Germline V gene lookup returns CDR1 MGHRA and CDR2 YSYEKL. Random hexamers served to reverse transcribe roughly 0.45 to 1 ug RNA. TCRdb analysed the immunoSEQ multiplex PCR reads with MiXCR anew, one entry per CDR3 protein. The sample has more than 100,000 distinct CDR3 sequences, 65% to 90% seen once.

This clonotype was obtained from a human donor with multiple sclerosis. Specimen: CD8+ T cells from PBMCs. V gene TRBV4-1 combines with J gene TRBJ1-5; a weak D match, TRBD1 (5 bases). CDR3: CASSQGDGQTNQPQHF. As DNA, the CDR3 is TGCGCCAGCAGCCAAGGGGACGGACAAACCAATCAGCCCCAGCATTTT.